Below, 22 T cell receptor beta chains from the same sample are listed, as sequenced in a study of radiation and T cells in renal cell carcinoma. Assay used: immunoSEQ multiplex PCR; TCRdb lists only in-frame clones, some missing. The table lists 110,000 to 150,000 clones, about 88% of them singletons. Specified time point: baseline pretreatment blood. Treatment noted: 15 Gy SBRT to primary tumor, nephrectomy 4 weeks later. The input for sequencing was blood, taken from a patient whose treatment included radiotherapy and nephrectomy. These receptors were collected from a woman between 50 and 59 years old with renal cell carcinoma.

The chain is built from TRBV7-9 and TRBJ2-3, with 11 positions matching TRBD2. The germline CDR1 and CDR2 sequences are SEHNR and FQNEAQ (reference sequence). The CDR3 consists of 16 residues. After removal of 5 bases from V and 2 bases from J, the junction contained 6 bases not matched to a gene. The CDR3 sequence: CASSTRLAGHTDTQYF. The CDR3 bases are TGTGCCAGCAGCACTAGACTAGCGGGGCACACAGATACGCAGTATTTT.

The chain is built from TRBV7-9 and TRBJ2-3, with unresolved D. The CDR3 totals 13 residues. From germline, CDR1 is SEHNR and CDR2 FQNEAQ (reference sequence). Between the trimmed V and J ends, which lost 6 bases and 1 base, there was a span of 8 bases. CDR3: CASSPAGTDTQYF. In nucleotides, the CDR3 is TGTGCCAGCAGTCCTGCGGGCACAGATACGCAGTATTTT.

The chain uses TRBV29-1 and TRBJ1-2; TRBD1 aligns across 8 bases. The CDR3 covers 11 residues. The V gene end was trimmed by 7 bases and the J gene end by 8 bases; junction bases not matched to a gene: 6. In germline, CDR1 is SQVTM, CDR2 ANQGSEA. CDR3 bases: TGCAGCGCCGGACAGGGAGGCGGCTACACCTTC. The encoded protein is CSAGQGGGYTF.

V usage is TRBV6-1 and J usage is TRBJ1-5; D remains ambiguous. With 10 bases removed from V and 7 bases from J, the gap between germline ends came to 17 bases. CDR3 length: 13 amino acids. Germline V CDR1 and CDR2: MNHNS, SASEGT. CDR3 in DNA: TGTGCCACCCTTCTAGGGCCGAGCCAGCCCCAGCATTTT. Amino acids: CATLLGPSQPQHF.

The CDR3 reads CASTVTIAIGNTIYF. CDR3 in DNA: TGTGCCAGCACCGTTACAATAGCAATCGGAAACACCATATATTTT. The chain uses TRBV6-6 and TRBJ1-3; unclear D gene. This CDR3 has 15 amino acids. Germline CDR1 is MNHNY and CDR2 is SVGAGI (reference sequence). Trimming removed 7 bases at V and 4 bases at J, with 17 bases between.

The CDR3 spells CASSPPPLAGGVTDTQYF. CDR3 nucleotides: TGTGCCAGCAGCCCACCCCCCCTAGCGGGGGGCGTCACAGATACGCAGTATTTT. This chain joins TRBV5-4 and TRBJ2-3, with TRBD2 matching over 11 bases. After removal of 4 bases from V and 2 bases from J, the junction contained 12 bases not matched to a gene. Per germline, CDR1 SGHNT and CDR2 YYREEE (reference sequence). CDR3 size: 18 residues.

This chain joins TRBV7-9 and TRBJ2-1; perhaps D is TRBD1 or TRBD2 (5 bases each). V was shortened by 3 bases and J by 8 bases, with 8 bases between the two germline ends. The CDR3 runs 12 residues. CDR1 is SEHNR, CDR2 FQNEAQ, per germline (reference sequence). This CDR3 is CASSLGVDEQFF. CDR3 coding DNA: TGTGCCAGCAGCTTGGGGGTGGATGAGCAGTTCTTC. Using reference TRBV7-9 and TRBJ2-1 for the parts outside the CDR3, the full variable domain is DTGVSQNPRHKITKRGQNVTFRCDPISEHNRLYWYRQTLGQGPEFLTYFQNEAQLEKSRLLSDRFSAERPKGSFSTLEIQRTEQGDSAMYLCASSLGVDEQFFGPGTRLTVL.

The chain joins TRBV6-5 to TRBJ2-6; possible D gene TRBD1, 6 bases. V was shortened by 8 bases and J by 1 base, with 9 bases between the two germline ends. In germline, CDR1 is MNHEY, CDR2 SVGAGI. CDR3 length equals 14 residues. CDR3 nucleotide sequence: TGTGCCAGCGGGGGCTCATCTGGGGCCAACGTCCTGACTTTC. Its translation: CASGGSSGANVLTF.

The DNA for the CDR3 is TGTGCCAGCAGTTACTCCAGGGACAATGAGCAGTTCTTC. It translates to CASSYSRDNEQFF. The V and J genes are TRBV6-5 and TRBJ2-1; maybe TRBD1 (5 bases). V was cut by 0 bases and J by 5 bases, with 5 bases left in between. Germline V gene data show CDR1 as MNHEY and CDR2 as SVGAGI. CDR3 length equals 13 residues.

This chain links TRBV5-6 with TRBJ1-5; tentative D call: TRBD1 (5 bases). The CDR3 extends over 16 amino acids. The V gene lost 0 bases and the J gene lost 7 bases, with 17 bases spanning the gap. Germline CDR1 and CDR2: SGHDT and YYEEEE. The CDR3 loop reads CASSLATLRGVQPQHF. The CDR3 DNA follows: TGTGCCAGCAGCTTGGCAACTCTGCGGGGGGTCCAGCCCCAGCATTTT. Full variable domain (missing parts from reference TRBV5-6 and TRBJ1-5): DAGVTQSPTHLIKTRGQQVTLRCSPKSGHDTVSWYQQALGQGPQFIFQYYEEEERQRGNFPDRFSGHQFPNYSSELNVNALLLGDSALYLCASSLATLRGVQPQHFGDGTRLSIL.

The V and J genes are TRBV7-6 and TRBJ1-1; 8 bases align to TRBD1. The CDR3 contains 17 residues. Germline-derived CDR1 and CDR2 are SGHVS and FNYEAQ. The J segment lost 1 base and the V segment lost 1 base, leaving 8 bases of the junction unmatched. CDR3 amino acids: CASSLEFTTGGNTEAFF. The CDR3, as DNA: TGTGCCAGCAGCTTAGAATTCACCACAGGGGGGAACACTGAAGCTTTCTTT.

The chain is built from TRBV5-5 and TRBJ1-2; D possibly corresponds to TRBD1 (6 bases). The CDR3 sequence is 15 residues long. V dropped 3 bases and J dropped 1 base, with 13 bases sitting between them. Germline-derived CDR1 and CDR2 are SGHKS and YYEKEE (reference sequence). CDR3: CASSSQGHLNYGYTF. In DNA, the CDR3 is TGTGCCAGCAGCTCTCAGGGACACCTTAACTATGGCTACACCTTC.

The chain recombines TRBV19 with TRBJ2-5; D unclear. Trimming removed 6 bases at V and 3 bases at J, with 14 bases between. From germline, CDR1 is LNHDA and CDR2 SQIVND (reference sequence). CDR3 length: 14 residues. The CDR3 nucleotides are TGTGCCAGTAGCCCCGAGTGGGCTAAAGAGACCCAGTACTTC. It specifies CASSPEWAKETQYF. The whole variable domain, remainder taken from reference TRBV19 and TRBJ2-5, is DGGITQSPKYLFRKEGQNVTLSCEQNLNHDAMYWYRQDPGQGLRLIYYSQIVNDFQKGDIAEGYSVSREKKESFPLTVTSAQKNPTAFYLCASSPEWAKETQYFGPGTRLLVL.

The CDR3 sequence: CASSKRVGTEAFF. The CDR3 DNA is TGTGCCAGCAGTAAAAGGGTCGGGACGGAGGCTTTCTTT. The genes are TRBV5-6 and TRBJ1-1, with D possibly TRBD1 on 5 matching bases. The germline V gene encodes CDR1 SGHDT and CDR2 YYEEEE. The CDR3 runs to 13 residues. Deletions cut 5 bases from V and 11 bases from J, with 19 bases between.

This clone was seen a few times. An end of the junction does not agree with germline; a read error may underlie this. This chain uses TRBV7-7 with TRBJ2-5; D is ambiguous. The CDR3 is 13 residues long. CDR1 and CDR2 (germline): SSHAT, FNYEAQ (reference sequence). The CDR3 loop is CASSLGYKETQYF. The CDR3 DNA follows: TGTGCTAGCAGCTTGGGCTATAAAGAGACCCAGTACTTC.

For this clone: Sequence at one end of the junction differs from germline and may be a read error. The chain links TRBV7-7 to TRBJ2-1; no definite D call. This CDR3 is built from 13 residues. CDR1 is SSHAT and CDR2 is FNYEAQ in the germline V gene (reference sequence). The CDR3 loop reads CASSFSQENEQFF. The CDR3 DNA is TGTGCTAGCAGCTTTTCCCAGGAAAATGAGCAGTTCTTC.

The rearrangement links TRBV7-6 to TRBJ1-2; TRBD1 agrees at 8 bases. V was pared by 6 bases and J by 1 base, with 4 bases of the junction left unmatched. Per the germline V gene, CDR1 is SGHVS and CDR2 is FNYEAQ. The CDR3 runs to 14 residues. DNA of the CDR3: TGTGCCAGCAGTCCGGGACAGGTTAACTATGGCTACACCTTC. It yields the protein CASSPGQVNYGYTF.

The genes are TRBV2 and TRBJ2-4; 9 nucleotides match TRBD1. The junction had 3 bases not matched to a gene; V was cut back by 4 bases and J by 2 bases. CDR1 is SNHLY and CDR2 is FYNNEI in the germline V gene. There are 15 residues in the CDR3. The CDR3 DNA reads TGTGCCAGCAGTGGGGACAGGGTTACCAAAAACATTCAGTACTTC. Amino acid sequence: CASSGDRVTKNIQYF.

The J gene is TRBJ1-1, the V gene TRBV7-2; 11 bases line up with TRBD1. CDR3 length: 17 amino acids. Germline V CDR1 and CDR2: SGHTA, FQGNSA. J gave up 2 bases and V 4 bases, and 9 bases lay outside the gene matches. Here the CDR3 reads CASSSFLDRGLNTEAFF. As DNA, the CDR3 is TGTGCCAGCAGCTCTTTTTTGGACAGGGGGCTTAACACTGAAGCTTTCTTT.

V usage is TRBV7-8 and J usage is TRBJ2-5, with 9 bases lining up with TRBD2. CDR3 length: 18 residues. Looked up from germline, CDR1 is SGHVS and CDR2 is FQNEAQ. J gave up 1 base and V 0 bases, and 9 bases lay outside the gene matches. The CDR3 region is CASSLASAGAGGQETQYF. As DNA, the CDR3 is TGTGCCAGCAGCTTAGCGTCAGCAGGAGCGGGGGGCCAAGAGACCCAGTACTTC.

The genes are TRBV7-8 and TRBJ1-2; 10 positions match TRBD1. Per the germline V gene, CDR1 is SGHVS and CDR2 is FQNEAQ. The CDR3 has 14 residues. V lost 2 bases, J lost 4 bases, and 1 base stayed unmatched. The CDR3 protein is CASSLWTGGYGYTF. As DNA, the CDR3 is TGTGCCAGCAGCTTATGGACAGGGGGCTATGGCTACACCTTC.

The chain joins TRBV7-8 to TRBJ1-2, with 9 bases that match TRBD1. The CDR3 consists of 16 residues. V was clipped by 1 base and J by 8 bases; unmatched bases: 11. The germline V gene encodes CDR1 SGHVS and CDR2 FQNEAQ. CDR3 sequence: CASSLGTGDPRRGYTF. CDR3 coding DNA: TGTGCCAGCAGCTTAGGGACAGGGGACCCTCGGCGGGGCTACACCTTC.